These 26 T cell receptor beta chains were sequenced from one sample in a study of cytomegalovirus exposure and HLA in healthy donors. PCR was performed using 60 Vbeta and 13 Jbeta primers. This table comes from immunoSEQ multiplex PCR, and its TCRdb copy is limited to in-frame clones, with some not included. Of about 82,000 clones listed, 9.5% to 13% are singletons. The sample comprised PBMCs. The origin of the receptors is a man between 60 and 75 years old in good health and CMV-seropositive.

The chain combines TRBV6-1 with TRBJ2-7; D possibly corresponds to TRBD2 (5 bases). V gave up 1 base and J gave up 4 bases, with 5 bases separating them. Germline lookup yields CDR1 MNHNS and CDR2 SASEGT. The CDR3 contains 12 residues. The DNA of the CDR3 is TGTGCCAGCAGTGAAGGAGGGTACGAGCAGTACTTC. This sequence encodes CASSEGGYEQYF.

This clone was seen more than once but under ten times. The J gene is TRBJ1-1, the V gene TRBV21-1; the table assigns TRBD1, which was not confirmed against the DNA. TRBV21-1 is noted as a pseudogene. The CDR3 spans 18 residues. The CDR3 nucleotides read TGTGCCAGCAGCAAACAAAAGGGGGACACAGGATTGAACACTGAAGCTTTCTTT. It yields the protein CASSKQKGDTGLNTEAFF.

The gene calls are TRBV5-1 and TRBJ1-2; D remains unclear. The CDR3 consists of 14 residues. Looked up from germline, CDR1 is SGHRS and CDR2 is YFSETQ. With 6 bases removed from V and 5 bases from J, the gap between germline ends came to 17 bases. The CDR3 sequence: CASKEDQAVYGYTF. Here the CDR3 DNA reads TGCGCCAGCAAGGAGGATCAGGCAGTTTATGGCTACACCTTC.

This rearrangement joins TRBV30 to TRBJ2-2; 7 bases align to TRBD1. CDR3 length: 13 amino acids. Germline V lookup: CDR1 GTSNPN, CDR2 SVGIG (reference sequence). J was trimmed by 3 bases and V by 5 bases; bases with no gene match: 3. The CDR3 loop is CAWGQAYTGELFF. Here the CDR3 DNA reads TGTGCCTGGGGACAGGCTTACACCGGGGAGCTGTTTTTT.

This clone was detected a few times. CDR3 amino acids: CASKTSGGSGELFF. CDR3 DNA: TGTGCCAGCAAGACTAGCGGGGGCTCCGGGGAGCTGTTTTTT. The chain couples TRBV6-4 to TRBJ2-2; 12 bases are shared with TRBD2. Germline V lookup: CDR1 MRHNA, CDR2 SNTAGT. CDR3 length: 14 residues. The V segment lost 7 bases and the J segment 6 bases; nucleotides outside the gene matches: 3.

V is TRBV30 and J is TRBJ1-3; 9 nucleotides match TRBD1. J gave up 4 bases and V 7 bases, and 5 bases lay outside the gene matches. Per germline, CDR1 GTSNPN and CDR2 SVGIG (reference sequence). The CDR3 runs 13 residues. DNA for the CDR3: TGTGCCTTCGGACAGGGGAACGGAAACACCATATATTTT. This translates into CAFGQGNGNTIYF.

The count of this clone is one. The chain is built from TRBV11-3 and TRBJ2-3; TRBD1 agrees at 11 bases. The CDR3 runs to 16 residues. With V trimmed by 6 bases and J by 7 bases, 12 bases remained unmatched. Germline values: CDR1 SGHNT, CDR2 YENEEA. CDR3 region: CASSSLRTGGENTQYF. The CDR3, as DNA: TGTGCCAGCAGTTCACTAAGGACAGGGGGCGAGAATACGCAGTATTTT.

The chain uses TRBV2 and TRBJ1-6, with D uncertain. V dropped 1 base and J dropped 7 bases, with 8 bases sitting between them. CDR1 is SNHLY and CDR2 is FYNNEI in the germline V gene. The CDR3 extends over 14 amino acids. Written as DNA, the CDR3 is TGTGCCAGCAGTGAAGTGGGCGGGAATTCACCCCTCCACTTT. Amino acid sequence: CASSEVGGNSPLHF. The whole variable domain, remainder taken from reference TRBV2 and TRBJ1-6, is EPEVTQTPSHQVTQMGQEVILRCVPISNHLYFYWYRQILGQKVEFLVSFYNNEISEKSEIFDDQFSVERPDGSNFTLKIRSTKLEDSAMYFCASSEVGGNSPLHFGNGTRLTVT.

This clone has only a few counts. The CDR3 sequence is CASGKLGLTDTQYF. The CDR3 coding sequence is TGTGCCAGCGGCAAACTAGGCCTCACAGATACGCAGTATTTT. The chain has TRBV9 and TRBJ2-3; a weak D match, TRBD2 (5 bases). The length of the CDR3 is 14 residues. Germline assignment: CDR1 SGDLS and CDR2 YYNGEE. V lost 7 bases, J lost 2 bases, and 14 bases lay in between.

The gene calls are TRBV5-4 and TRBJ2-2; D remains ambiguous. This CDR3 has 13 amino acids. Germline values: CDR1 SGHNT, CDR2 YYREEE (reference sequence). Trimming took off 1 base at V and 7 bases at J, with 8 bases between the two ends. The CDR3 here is CASSLRAIGELFF. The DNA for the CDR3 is TGTGCCAGCAGCTTGCGAGCGATCGGGGAGCTGTTTTTT.

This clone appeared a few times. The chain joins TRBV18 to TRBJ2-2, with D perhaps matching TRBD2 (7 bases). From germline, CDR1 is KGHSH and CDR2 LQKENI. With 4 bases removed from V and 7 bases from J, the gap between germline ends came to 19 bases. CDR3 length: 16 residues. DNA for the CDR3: TGTGCCAGCTCACAGGCGGCGGGGGCAAATAGCGGGGAGCTGTTTTTT. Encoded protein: CASSQAAGANSGELFF.

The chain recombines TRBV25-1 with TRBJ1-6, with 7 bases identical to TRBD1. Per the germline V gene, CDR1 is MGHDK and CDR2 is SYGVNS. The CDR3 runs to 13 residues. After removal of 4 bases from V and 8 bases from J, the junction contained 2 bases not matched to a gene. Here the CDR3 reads CASSGTGDSPLHF. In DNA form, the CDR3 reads TGTGCCAGCAGTGGTACAGGGGATTCACCCCTCCACTTT.

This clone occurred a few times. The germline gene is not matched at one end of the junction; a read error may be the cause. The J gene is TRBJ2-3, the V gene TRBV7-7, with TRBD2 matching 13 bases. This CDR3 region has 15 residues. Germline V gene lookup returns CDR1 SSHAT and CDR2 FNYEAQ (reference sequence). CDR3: CASSLTSGGLDTQYF. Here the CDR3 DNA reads TGTGCTAGCAGCTTGACTAGCGGGGGGCTGGATACGCAGTATTTT.

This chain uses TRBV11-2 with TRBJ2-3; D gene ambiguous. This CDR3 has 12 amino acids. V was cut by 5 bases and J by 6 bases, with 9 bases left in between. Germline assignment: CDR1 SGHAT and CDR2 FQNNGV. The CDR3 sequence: CASSPLLDTQYF. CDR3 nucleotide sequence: TGTGCCAGCAGCCCCCTGTTGGATACGCAGTATTTT.

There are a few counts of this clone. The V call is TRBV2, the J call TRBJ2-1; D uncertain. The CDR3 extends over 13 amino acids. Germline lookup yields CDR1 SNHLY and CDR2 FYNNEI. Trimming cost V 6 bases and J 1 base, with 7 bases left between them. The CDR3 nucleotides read TGTGCCAGCAGCGTATTATCCTACAATGAGCAGTTCTTC. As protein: CASSVLSYNEQFF.

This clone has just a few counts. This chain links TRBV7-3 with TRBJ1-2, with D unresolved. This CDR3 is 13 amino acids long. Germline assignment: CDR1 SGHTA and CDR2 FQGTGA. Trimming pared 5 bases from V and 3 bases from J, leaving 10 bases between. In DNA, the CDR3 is TGTGCCAGCAGCCCTGGAGAGGACTATGGCTACACCTTC. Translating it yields CASSPGEDYGYTF.

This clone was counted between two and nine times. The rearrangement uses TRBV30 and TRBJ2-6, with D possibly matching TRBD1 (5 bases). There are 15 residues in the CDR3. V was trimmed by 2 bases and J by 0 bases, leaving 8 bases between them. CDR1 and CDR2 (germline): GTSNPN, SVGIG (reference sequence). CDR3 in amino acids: CAWSRGRSGANVLTF. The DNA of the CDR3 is TGTGCCTGGAGTAGGGGCCGCTCTGGGGCCAACGTCCTGACTTTC.

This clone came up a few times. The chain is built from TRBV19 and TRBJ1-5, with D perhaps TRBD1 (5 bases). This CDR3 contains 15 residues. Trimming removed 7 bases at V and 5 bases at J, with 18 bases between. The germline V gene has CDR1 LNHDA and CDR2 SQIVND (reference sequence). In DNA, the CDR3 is TGTGCCAGTATGCAGGGTCTAATGGGTCATCAGCCCCAGCATTTT. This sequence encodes CASMQGLMGHQPQHF.

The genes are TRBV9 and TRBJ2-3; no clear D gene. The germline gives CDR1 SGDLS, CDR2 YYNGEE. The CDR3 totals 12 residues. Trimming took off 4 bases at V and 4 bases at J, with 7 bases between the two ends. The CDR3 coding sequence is TGTGCCAGCAGCCCCCGTGCAGATACGCAGTATTTT. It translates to CASSPRADTQYF.

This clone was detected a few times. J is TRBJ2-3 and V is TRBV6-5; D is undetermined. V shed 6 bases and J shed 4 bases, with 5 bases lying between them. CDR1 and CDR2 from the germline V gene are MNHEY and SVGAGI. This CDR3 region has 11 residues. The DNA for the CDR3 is TGTGCCAGCAGCCACTCAGATACGCAGTATTTT. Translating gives CASSHSDTQYF.

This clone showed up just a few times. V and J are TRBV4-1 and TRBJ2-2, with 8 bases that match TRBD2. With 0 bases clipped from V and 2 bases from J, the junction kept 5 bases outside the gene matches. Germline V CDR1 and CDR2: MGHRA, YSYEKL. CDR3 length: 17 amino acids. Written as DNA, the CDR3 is TGCGCCAGCAGCCAAGACGGACTAGCTGTAAACACCGGGGAGCTGTTTTTT. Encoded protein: CASSQDGLAVNTGELFF.

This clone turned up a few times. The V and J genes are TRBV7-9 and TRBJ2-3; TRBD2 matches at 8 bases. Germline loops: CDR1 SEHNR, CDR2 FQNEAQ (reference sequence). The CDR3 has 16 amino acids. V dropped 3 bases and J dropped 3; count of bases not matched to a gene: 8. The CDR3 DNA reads TGTGCCAGCAGCTTTACGGGACTAGGAAAGACAGATACGCAGTATTTT. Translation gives CASSFTGLGKTDTQYF.

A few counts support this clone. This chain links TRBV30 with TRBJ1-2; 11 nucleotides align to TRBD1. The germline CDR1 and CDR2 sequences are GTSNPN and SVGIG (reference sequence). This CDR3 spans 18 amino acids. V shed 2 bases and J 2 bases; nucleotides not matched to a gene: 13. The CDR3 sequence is CAWSYITGTGGRNYGYTF. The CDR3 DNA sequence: TGTGCCTGGAGTTATATAACCGGGACAGGGGGTAGAAACTATGGCTACACCTTC.

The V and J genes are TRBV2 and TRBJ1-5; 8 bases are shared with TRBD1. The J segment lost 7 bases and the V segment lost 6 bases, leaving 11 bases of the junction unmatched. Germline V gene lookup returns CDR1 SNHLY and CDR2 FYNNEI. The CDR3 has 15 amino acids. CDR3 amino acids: CASSHGRTGQQPQHF. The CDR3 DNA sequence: TGTGCCAGCAGCCACGGACGGACAGGGCAACAGCCCCAGCATTTT.

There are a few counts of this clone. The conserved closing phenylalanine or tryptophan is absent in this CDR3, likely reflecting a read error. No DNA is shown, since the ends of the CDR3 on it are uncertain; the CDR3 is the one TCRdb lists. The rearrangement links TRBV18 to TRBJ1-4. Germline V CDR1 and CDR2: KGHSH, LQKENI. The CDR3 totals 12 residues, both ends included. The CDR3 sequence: CASSPRGEKMFL.

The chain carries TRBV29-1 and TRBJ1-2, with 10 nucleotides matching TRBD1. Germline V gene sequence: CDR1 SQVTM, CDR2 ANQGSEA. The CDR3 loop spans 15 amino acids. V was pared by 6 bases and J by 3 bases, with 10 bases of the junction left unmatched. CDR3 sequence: CSVGTGDAADYGYTF. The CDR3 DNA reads TGCAGCGTCGGGACAGGGGATGCCGCCGACTATGGCTACACCTTC.